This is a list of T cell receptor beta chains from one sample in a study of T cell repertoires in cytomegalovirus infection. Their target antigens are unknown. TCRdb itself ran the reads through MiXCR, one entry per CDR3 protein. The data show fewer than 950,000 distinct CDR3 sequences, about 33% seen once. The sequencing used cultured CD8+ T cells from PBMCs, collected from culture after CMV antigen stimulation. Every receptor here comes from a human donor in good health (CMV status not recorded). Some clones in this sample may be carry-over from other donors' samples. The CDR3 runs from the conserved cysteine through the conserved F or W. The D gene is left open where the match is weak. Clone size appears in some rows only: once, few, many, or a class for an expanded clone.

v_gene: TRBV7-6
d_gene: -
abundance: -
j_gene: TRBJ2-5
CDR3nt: TGTGCCAGCAGCTTAGCGGGGGCCCCAGAGACCCAGTACTTC
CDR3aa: CASSLAGAPETQYF

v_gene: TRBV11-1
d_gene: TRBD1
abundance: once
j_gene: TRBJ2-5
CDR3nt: TGTGCCAGCAGCTCTAGGAGGGACAGGGGAGAGACCCAGTACTTC
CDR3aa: CASSSRRDRGETQYF

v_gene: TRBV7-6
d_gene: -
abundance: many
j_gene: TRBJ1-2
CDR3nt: TGTGCCAGCAGCTATGGGGACCTCTATGGCTACACCTTC
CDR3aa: CASSYGDLYGYTF

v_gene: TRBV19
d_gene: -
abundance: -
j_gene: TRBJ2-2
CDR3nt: TGTGCCGCTCGGACGTCCGGGGAGCTGTTTTTT
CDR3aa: CAARTSGELFF

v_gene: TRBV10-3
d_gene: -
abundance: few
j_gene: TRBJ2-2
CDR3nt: TGTGCCATCAGTGTGAGCGGAAACACCGGGGAGCTGTTTTTT
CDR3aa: CAISVSGNTGELFF

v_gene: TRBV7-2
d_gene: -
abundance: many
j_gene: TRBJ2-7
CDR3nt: TGTGCCAGCAGTTCTCAGGGTCACAACGAGCAGTACTTC
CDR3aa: CASSSQGHNEQYF

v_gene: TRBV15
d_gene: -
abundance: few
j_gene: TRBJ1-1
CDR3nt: TGTGCCACCAGCCCCGAGTGGGCCAAAGCTTTCTTT
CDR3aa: CATSPEWAKAFF

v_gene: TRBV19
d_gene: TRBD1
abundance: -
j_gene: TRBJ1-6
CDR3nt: TGTGCCAGTAGTATATGGGGACAGGCCGCCAGCTCCTATAATTCACCCCTCCACTTT
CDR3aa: CASSIWGQAASSYNSPLHF

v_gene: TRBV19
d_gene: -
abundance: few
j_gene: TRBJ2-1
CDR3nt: TGTGCCAGTAGACTCGGTACGGGGGCCGGGGCTGAGCAGTTCTTC
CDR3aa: CASRLGTGAGAEQFF

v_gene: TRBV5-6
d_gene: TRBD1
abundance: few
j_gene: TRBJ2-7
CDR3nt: TGTGCCAGCGAGGGGGCCCTCTACGAGCAGTACTTC
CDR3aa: CASEGALYEQYF

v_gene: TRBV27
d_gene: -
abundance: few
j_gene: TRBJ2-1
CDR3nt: TGTGCCAGCAGCCTGAACGGCTTAGCGCAGTTCTTC
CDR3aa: CASSLNGLAQFF

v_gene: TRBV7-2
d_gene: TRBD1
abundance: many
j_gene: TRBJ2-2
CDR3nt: TGTGCCAGCAGCTTATGGGACAGGAACACCGGGGAGCTGTTTTTT
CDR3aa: CASSLWDRNTGELFF

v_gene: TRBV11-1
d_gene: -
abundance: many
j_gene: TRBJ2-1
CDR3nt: TGTGCCAGCAGCTTAGCGAGGTACAGGGAGCAGTTCTTC
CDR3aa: CASSLARYREQFF

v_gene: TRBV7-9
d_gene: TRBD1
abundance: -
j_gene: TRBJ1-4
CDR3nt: TGTGCCAACAGCTTAACAGGGGCAGGCGAAAAACTGTTTTTT
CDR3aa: CANSLTGAGEKLFF

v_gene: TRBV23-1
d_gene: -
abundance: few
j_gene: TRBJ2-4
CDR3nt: TGCGCCAGCAGTCGATCGACATTGACGAACTTC
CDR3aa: CASSRSTLTNF

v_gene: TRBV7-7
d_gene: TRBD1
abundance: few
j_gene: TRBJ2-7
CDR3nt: TGTGCTAGCAGCTTAGTGCCAGGGGGCGAGCAGTACTTC
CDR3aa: CASSLVPGGEQYF

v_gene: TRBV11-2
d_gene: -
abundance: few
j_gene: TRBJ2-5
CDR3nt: TGTGCCAGTTCAAAGGGGGTCTTTGATGGGGAGGAGACCCAGTACTTC
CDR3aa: CASSKGVFDGEETQYF

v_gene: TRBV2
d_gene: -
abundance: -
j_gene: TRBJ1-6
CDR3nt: TGTGCCAGCATCGGGGGAGGAATCTATAATTCACCCCTCCACTTT
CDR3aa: CASIGGGIYNSPLHF

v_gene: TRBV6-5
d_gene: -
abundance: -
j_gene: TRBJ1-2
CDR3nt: TGTGCCAGCAGGCCGGGAGTCTACCTTAAGAATGGCTACACCTTC
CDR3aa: CASRPGVYLKNGYTF

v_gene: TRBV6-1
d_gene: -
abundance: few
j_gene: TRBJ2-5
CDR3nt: TGTGCCAGCAGTCACGGCCCCGGAGGCTGGGGCCAAGAGACCCAGTACTTC
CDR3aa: CASSHGPGGWGQETQYF

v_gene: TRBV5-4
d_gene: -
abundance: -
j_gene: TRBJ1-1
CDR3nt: TGTGCCAGCAGCTTGGAGATAGGGGGGGCGGGCACTGAAGCTTTCTTT
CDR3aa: CASSLEIGGAGTEAFF

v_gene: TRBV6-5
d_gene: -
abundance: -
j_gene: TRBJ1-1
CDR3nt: TGTGCCAGCAGTTTAGAGCGAAGGGTGTCTAAGAACACTGAAGCTTTCTTT
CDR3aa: CASSLERRVSKNTEAFF

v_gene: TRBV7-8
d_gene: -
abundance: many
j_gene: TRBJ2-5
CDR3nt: TGTGCCAGCAGCTTAGACCCCTTCGGACCGCCAGAGACCCAGTACTTC
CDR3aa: CASSLDPFGPPETQYF

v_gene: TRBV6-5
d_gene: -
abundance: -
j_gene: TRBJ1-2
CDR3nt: TGTGCCAGCAGTTTTACGAAGCAGGGGAAGATTAGCTATGGCTACACCTTC
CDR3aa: CASSFTKQGKISYGYTF

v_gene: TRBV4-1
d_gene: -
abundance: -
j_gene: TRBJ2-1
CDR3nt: TGCGCCAGCAGCCAAGGGGGGGGGCCCAACAATGAGCAGTTCTTC
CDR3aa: CASSQGGGPNNEQFF

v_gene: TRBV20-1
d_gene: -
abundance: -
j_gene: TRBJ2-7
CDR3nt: TGCAGTGCTAGTCGCTTGACATACTTCTCCTACGAGCAGTACTTC
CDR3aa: CSASRLTYFSYEQYF

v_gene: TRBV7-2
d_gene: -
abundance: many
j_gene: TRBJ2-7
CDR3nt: TGTGCCAGCAGCTCGGCAGGGGTGCAGTACTTC
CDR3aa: CASSSAGVQYF

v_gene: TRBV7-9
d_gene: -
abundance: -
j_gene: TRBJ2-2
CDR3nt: TGTGCCAGCAGACCTTTTCCCAGGGCCCAGGACACCGGGGAGCTGTTTTTT
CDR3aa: CASRPFPRAQDTGELFF

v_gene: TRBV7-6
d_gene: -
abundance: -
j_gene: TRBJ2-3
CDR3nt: TGTGCCAGCAGCTTAGATGGCTTCACAGATACGCAGTATTTT
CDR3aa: CASSLDGFTDTQYF

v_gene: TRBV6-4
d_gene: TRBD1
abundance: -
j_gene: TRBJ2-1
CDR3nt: TGTGCCAGCAGTGACTCGATAACAAGGACAGGGGACGGTGAGCAGTTCTTC
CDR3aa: CASSDSITRTGDGEQFF

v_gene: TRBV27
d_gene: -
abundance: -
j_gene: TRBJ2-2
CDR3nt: TGTGCCAGCAGTTTAGGGCTTCCTAGAGGGGAGCTGTTTTTT
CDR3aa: CASSLGLPRGELFF

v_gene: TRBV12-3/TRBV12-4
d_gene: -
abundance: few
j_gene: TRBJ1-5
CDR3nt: TGTGCCAGCAGTCAAGGACGGTTCAATCAGCCCCAGCATTTT
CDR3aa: CASSQGRFNQPQHF

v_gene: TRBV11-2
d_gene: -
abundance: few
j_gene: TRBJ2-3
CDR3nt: TGTGTCGTATCTAGTGGGATTGGCACAGATACGCAGTATTTT
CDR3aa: CVVSSGIGTDTQYF

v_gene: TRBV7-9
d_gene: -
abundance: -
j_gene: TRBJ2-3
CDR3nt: TGTGCCAGCAGCCCATCACACGCAGATACGCAGTATTTT
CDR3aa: CASSPSHADTQYF

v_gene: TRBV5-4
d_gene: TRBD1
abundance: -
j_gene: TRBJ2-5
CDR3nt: TGTGCCAGCAGCACGGGACAGGGGGCAGAAGAGACCCAGTACTTC
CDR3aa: CASSTGQGAEETQYF

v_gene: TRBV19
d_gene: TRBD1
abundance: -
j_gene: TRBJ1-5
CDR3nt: TGTGCCAGTACTCTGACAGGGAATAGCAATCAGCCCCAGCATTTT
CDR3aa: CASTLTGNSNQPQHF

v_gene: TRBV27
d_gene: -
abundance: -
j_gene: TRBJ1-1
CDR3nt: TGTGCCAGCAGTGCCTCACAGGGTTGGGCTGAAGCTTTCTTT
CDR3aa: CASSASQGWAEAFF

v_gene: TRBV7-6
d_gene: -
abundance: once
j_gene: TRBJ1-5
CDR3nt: TGTGCCAGCAGCCCGACAGGCTATAACAATCAGCCCCAGCATTTT
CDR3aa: CASSPTGYNNQPQHF

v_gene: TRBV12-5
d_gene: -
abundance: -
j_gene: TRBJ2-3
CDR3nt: TGTGCTAGTGGTTTGGTAGGGCTTATCACAGATACGCAGTATTTT
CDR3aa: CASGLVGLITDTQYF

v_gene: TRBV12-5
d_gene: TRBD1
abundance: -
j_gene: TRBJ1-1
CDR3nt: TGTGCTAGTGGTTTGGTAAACAGGGGGAGGGAAGCTTTCTTT
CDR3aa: CASGLVNRGREAFF

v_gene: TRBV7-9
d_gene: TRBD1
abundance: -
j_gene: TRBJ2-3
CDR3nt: TGTGCCAGCAGCTTAGCGACAGGGGCTTTCAATACGCAGTATTTT
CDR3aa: CASSLATGAFNTQYF

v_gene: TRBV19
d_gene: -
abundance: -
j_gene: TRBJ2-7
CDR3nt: TGTGCCAGTAGTACCGGGTATGACGAGCAGTACTTC
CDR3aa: CASSTGYDEQYF

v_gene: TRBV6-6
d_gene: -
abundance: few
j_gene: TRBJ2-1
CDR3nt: TGTGCCAGCGGGTCTCCAGGGCCCTCGGATGAGCAGTTCTTC
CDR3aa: CASGSPGPSDEQFF

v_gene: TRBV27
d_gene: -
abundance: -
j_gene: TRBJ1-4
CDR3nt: TGTGCCAGCAGTTTATCGGCCCTAGGTTCCACCCTAAAACTGTTTTTT
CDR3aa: CASSLSALGSTLKLFF

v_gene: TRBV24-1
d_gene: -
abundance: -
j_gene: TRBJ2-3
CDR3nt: TGTGCCACCAGTGATTTACTCTCAAGAGGGACGCAGTATTTT
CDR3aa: CATSDLLSRGTQYF

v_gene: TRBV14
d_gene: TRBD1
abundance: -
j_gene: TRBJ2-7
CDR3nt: TGTGCCAGCAGCCAAACCACCGGGACAGGGGCCTACGAGCAGTACTTC
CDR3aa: CASSQTTGTGAYEQYF

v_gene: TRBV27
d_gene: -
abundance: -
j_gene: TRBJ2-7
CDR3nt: TGTGCCAGCAGTTCCGGACCGAGCTCCTACGATGAGCAGTACTTC
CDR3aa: CASSSGPSSYDEQYF

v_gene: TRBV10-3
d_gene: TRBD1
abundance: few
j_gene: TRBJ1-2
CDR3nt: TGTGCCATCAGTAGCAGGACAGGCAAGGACTATGGCTACACCTTC
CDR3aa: CAISSRTGKDYGYTF

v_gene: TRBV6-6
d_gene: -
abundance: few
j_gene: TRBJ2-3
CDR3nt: TGTGCCAGCAATACTGGAACAGATACGCAGTATTTT
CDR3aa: CASNTGTDTQYF

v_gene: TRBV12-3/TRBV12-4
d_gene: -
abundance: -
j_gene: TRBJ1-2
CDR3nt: TGTGCCAGCAGTTTCTTCTCCTCTATGAACTATGGCTACACCTTC
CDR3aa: CASSFFSSMNYGYTF

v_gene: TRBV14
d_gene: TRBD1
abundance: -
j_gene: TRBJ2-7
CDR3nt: TGTGCCAGCAGCCAAGGATGGGACAGGGGCCACGAGCAGTACTTC
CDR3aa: CASSQGWDRGHEQYF

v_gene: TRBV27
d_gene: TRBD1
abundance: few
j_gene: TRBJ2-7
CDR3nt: TGTGCCAGCAGTCCTTCTACAGGGGATGAGGCCTACGAGCAGTACTTC
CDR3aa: CASSPSTGDEAYEQYF

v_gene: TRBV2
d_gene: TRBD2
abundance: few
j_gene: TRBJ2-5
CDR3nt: TGTGCCAGCAGTGAGTGGGCGGGGGGACAAGAGACCCAGTACTTC
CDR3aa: CASSEWAGGQETQYF

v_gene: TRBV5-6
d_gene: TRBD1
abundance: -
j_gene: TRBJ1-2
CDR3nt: TGTGCCAGCAGTTTAGGACAGGGGATATATGGCTACACCTTC
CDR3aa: CASSLGQGIYGYTF

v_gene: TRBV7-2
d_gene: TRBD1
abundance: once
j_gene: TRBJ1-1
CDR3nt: TGTGCCAGCAGCGGATACAGGGGTTGGAGCACTGAAGCTTTCTTT
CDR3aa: CASSGYRGWSTEAFF

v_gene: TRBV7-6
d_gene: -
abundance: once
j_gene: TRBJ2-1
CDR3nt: TGTGTCAGCAGCCCAGGGTTTGAGCAGTTCTTC
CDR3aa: CVSSPGFEQFF

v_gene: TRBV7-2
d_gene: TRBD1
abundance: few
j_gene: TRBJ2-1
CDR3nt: TGTGCCAGCAGCGAAGGATTTACAGGGGACGAGCAGTTCTTC
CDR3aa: CASSEGFTGDEQFF

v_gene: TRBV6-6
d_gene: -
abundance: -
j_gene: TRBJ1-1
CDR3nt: TGTGCCAGCAGTTACTCGAGGGACGTACCATATCTGAACACTGAAGCTTTCTTT
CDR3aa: CASSYSRDVPYLNTEAFF

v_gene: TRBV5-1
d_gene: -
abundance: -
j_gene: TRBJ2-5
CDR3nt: TGCGCCAGCAGGAGGGAGCAAGAGACCCAGTACTTC
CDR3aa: CASRREQETQYF

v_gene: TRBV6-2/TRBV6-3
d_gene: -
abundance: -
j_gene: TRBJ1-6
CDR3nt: TGTGCCAGCAGTTACCCAAGGATTATATATAATTCACCCCTCCACTTT
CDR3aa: CASSYPRIIYNSPLHF